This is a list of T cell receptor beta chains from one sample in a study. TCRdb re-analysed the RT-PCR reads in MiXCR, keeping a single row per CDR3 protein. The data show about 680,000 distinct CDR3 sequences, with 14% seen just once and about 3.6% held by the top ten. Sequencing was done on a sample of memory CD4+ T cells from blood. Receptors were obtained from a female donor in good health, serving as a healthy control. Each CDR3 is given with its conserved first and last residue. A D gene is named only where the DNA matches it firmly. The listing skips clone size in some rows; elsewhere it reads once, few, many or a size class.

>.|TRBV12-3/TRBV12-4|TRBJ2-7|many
TGTGCCAGCAGCCATAATAGCGAGTCCTACGAGCAGTACTTC
CASSHNSESYEQYF
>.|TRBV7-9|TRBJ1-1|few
TGTGCCAGCAGCTCAGGGGATCAGGATGCTTTCTTT
CASSSGDQDAFF
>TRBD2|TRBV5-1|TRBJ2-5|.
TGCGCCAGCAGGATAGGACTAGCGGGAGCGGGGGAGACCCAGTACTTC
CASRIGLAGAGETQYF
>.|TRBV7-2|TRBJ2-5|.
TGTGCCAGCAGCTACCGAGGCCGAGGGGATGAGACCCAGTACTTC
CASSYRGRGDETQYF
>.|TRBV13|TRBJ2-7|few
TGTGCCAGCAGCTTAGGGCATCACCGTGAGCAGTACTTC
CASSLGHHREQYF
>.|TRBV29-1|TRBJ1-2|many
TGCAGCGTTGTTTGGCAGGGCACTAACTATGGCTACACCTTC
CSVVWQGTNYGYTF
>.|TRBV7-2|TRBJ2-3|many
TGTGCCAGCAGCTTAGATGGGGGCGCCACAGATACGCAGTATTTT
CASSLDGGATDTQYF
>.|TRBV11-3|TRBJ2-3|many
TGTGCCAGCAGCTGGGCAGGAGCCACAGATACGCAGTATTTT
CASSWAGATDTQYF
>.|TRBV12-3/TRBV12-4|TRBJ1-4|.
TGTGCCAGCGGGCGGGGCGGTGAAAAACTGTTTTTT
CASGRGGEKLFF
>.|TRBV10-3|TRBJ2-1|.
TGTGCCCTTCGGCCGTTCGGAGGCTCCTACAATGAGCAGTTCTTC
CALRPFGGSYNEQFF
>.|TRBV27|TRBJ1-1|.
TGTGCCAGCAGCCAGCAAGGGGGGGGGACTGAAGCTTTCTTT
CASSQQGGGTEAFF
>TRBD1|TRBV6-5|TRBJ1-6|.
TGTGCCAGCAGTTACTCACCGGGACAGGGGAGCGGTAGGTCTCCCCTCCACTTT
CASSYSPGQGSGRSPLHF
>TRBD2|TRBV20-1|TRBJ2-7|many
TGCAGTGCAGGCGGGAGGCACTACGAGCAGTACTTC
CSAGGRHYEQYF
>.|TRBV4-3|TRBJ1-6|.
TGCGCCAGCAGCCAAGACAGCCATGGGTCACCCCTCCACTTT
CASSQDSHGSPLHF
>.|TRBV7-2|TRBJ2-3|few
TGTGCCAGCACTACCTTTGTAACTAGCACAGATACGCAGTATTTT
CASTTFVTSTDTQYF
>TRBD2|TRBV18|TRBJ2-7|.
TGTGCCAGCTCACCGCGGGAGTCGTCCTACGAGCAGTACTTC
CASSPRESSYEQYF
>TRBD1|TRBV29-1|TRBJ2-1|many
TGCAGCGTTTCAGGGGGACAGGGAACCTACAATGAGCAGTTCTTC
CSVSGGQGTYNEQFF
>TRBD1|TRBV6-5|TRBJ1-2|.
TGTGCCAGCAGTCCTGGACAGGGAGGATTCTATGGCTACACCTTC
CASSPGQGGFYGYTF
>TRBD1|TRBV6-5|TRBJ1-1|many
TGTGCCAGCAGTTACTCGAGGGGGAGTGGGACAGGGGCCTGGAACACTGAAGCTTTCTTT
CASSYSRGSGTGAWNTEAFF
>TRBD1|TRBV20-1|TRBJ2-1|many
TGCAGCATGGACAGGGTGTTTATGGATGAGCAGTTCTTC
CSMDRVFMDEQFF
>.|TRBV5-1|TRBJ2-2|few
TGCGCCAGCAGCTTGTTGGGGAAGACCGGGGAGCTGTTTTTT
CASSLLGKTGELFF
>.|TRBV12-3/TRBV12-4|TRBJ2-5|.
TGTGCCAGCGGCTGGGGGGACCTTAACCAGAAAGAGACCCAGTACTTC
CASGWGDLNQKETQYF
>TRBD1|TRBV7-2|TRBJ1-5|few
TGTGCCAGCAGCTTAATCGGGACAGGGGCTAATCAGCCCCAGCATTTT
CASSLIGTGANQPQHF
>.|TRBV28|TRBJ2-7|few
TGTGCCAGCAGCAACCCCCAAAATTGGGGCGAGCAGTACTTC
CASSNPQNWGEQYF
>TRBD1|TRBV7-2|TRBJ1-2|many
TGTGCCAGCAGCATAGACACCTCAGGGGGCATTTCGGATGGCTACACCTTC
CASSIDTSGGISDGYTF
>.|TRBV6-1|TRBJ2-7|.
TGTGCCACCGCTGAGGACAACTTCTCCTACGAGCAGTACTTC
CATAEDNFSYEQYF
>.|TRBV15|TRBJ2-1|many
TGTGCCACCAGGCCCTCCCGATCCTACAATGAGCAGTTCTTC
CATRPSRSYNEQFF
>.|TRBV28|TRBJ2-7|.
TGTGCCAGCAGCTCCGGGACACTGACCTACGAGCAGTACTTC
CASSSGTLTYEQYF
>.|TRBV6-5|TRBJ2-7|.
TGTGCCAGCAGTTCCCGAGGGAGAAGCGGGTACTCCTACGAGCAGTACTTC
CASSSRGRSGYSYEQYF